This is a list of T cell receptor beta chains from one sample in a study of T cell repertoires in cytomegalovirus infection. TCRdb reprocessed the reads with MiXCR, giving one entry per CDR3 protein. The table records about 740,000 distinct CDR3 sequences, approximately 34% of them present only once. The sample comprised PBMCs. Receptors were obtained from a human donor in good health (CMV status not recorded). Some clones in this sample may be carry-over from other donors' samples. CDR3s include the opening cysteine and the closing phenylalanine or tryptophan. Each record gives: J gene, V gene, D gene, clone size, CDR3 DNA, CDR3 protein. A D gene is named only where the DNA matches it firmly. Clone sizes are given selectively: once, few, many, or a class where the clone is expanded.

>TRBJ2-7|TRBV12-3/TRBV12-4|-|many
TGTGCCAGCAGTTTAAGACAGGAGAGCTCCTACGAGCAGTACTTC
CASSLRQESSYEQYF
>TRBJ1-1|TRBV7-6|-|few
TGTGCCAGCTCGGGCAACGGGTTTGAAGCTTTCTTT
CASSGNGFEAFF
>TRBJ2-5|TRBV5-5|-|few
TGTGCCAGCAGCTCTCGGGCGGGCAGACAAGAGACCCAGTACTTC
CASSSRAGRQETQYF
>TRBJ1-1|TRBV19|-|few
TGTGCCAGTAGTGCGCTTACTGAAGCTTTCTTT
CASSALTEAFF
>TRBJ2-3|TRBV7-9|TRBD2|-
TGTGCCAGCAGCTCACTAGCGGGAGGGCCCGGTTCCTTTCGAGATACGCAGTATTTT
CASSSLAGGPGSFRDTQYF
>TRBJ2-1|TRBV7-2|TRBD2|many
TGTGCCAGCAGCTCGGGAGGCGAGCAGTTCTTC
CASSSGGEQFF
>TRBJ2-7|TRBV7-3|TRBD1|-
TGTGCCAGCAGCTTACCTACAGGGGCATCCGAGCAGTACTTC
CASSLPTGASEQYF
>TRBJ2-5|TRBV20-1|-|few
TGCAGTGCTAGACGCGTTTGGGGGGAAGAGACCCAGTACTTC
CSARRVWGEETQYF
>TRBJ2-7|TRBV7-2|TRBD2|many
TGTGCCAGCAGCCGAGAGCGGGGACCCTACGAGCAGTACTTC
CASSRERGPYEQYF
>TRBJ2-1|TRBV7-2|-|many
TGTGCCAGCAGATACAATGAGCAGTTCTTC
CASRYNEQFF
>TRBJ1-5|TRBV6-2/TRBV6-3|-|-
TGTGCCAGCAGTTACGCCGGGCCCCAGCATTTT
CASSYAGPQHF
>TRBJ2-7|TRBV28|TRBD1|-
TGTGCCAGCAGTCCGACAGGGTTGGGCTACGAGCAGTACTTC
CASSPTGLGYEQYF
>TRBJ1-2|TRBV29-1|-|-
TGCAGCGTTGGAGTGCCAGCTCCGAACTATGGCTACACCTTC
CSVGVPAPNYGYTF
>TRBJ2-3|TRBV19|TRBD2|few
TGTGCCAGTAACCCTAGCGGGAGGTGGGATACGCAGTATTTT
CASNPSGRWDTQYF
>TRBJ2-7|TRBV6-6|TRBD1|-
TGTGCCAGCACCCCGGACAGGGGCTCCTACGAGCAGTACTTC
CASTPDRGSYEQYF